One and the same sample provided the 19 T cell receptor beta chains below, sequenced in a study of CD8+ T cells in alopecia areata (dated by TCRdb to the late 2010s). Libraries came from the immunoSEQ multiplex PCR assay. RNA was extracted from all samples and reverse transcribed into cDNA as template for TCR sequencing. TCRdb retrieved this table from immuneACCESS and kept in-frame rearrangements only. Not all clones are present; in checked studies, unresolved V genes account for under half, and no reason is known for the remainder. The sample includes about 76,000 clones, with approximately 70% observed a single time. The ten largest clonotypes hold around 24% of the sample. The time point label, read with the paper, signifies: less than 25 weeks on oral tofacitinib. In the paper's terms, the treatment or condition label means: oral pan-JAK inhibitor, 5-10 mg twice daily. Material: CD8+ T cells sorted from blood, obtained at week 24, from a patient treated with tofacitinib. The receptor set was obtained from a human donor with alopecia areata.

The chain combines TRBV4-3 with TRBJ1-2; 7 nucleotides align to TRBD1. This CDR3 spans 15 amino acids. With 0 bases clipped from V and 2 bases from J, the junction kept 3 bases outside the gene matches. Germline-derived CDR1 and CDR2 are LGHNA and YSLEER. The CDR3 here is CASSQDMTGNYGYTF. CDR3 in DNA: TGCGCCAGCAGCCAAGACATGACAGGGAACTATGGCTACACCTTC.

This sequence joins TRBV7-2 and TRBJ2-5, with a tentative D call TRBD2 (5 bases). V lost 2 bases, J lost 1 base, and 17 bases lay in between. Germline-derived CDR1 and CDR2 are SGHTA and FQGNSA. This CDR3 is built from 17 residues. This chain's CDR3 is CASSLPNPTILQETQYF. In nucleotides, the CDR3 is TGTGCCAGCAGCTTACCCAACCCGACTATCCTCCAAGAGACCCAGTACTTC.

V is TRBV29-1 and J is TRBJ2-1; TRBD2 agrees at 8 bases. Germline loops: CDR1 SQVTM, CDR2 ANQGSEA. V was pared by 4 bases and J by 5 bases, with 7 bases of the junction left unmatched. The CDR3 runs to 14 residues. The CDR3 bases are TGCAGCGTTGCCCCAGCGGGGGCCCACAATGAGCAGTTCTTC. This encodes CSVAPAGAHNEQFF.

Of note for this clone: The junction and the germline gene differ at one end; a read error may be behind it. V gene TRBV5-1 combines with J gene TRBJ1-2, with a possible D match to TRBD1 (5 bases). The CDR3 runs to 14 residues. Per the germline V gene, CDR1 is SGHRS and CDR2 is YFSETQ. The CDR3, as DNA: TGCGCCAGCAGTTTGGATAGGGGCGGCGATGGCTACACCTTC. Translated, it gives CASSLDRGGDGYTF.

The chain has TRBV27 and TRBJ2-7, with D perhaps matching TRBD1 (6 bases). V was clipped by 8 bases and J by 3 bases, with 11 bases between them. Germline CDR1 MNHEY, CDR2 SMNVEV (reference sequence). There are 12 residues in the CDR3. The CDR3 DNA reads TGTGCCAGCGGACAGAACATCTACGAGCAGTACTTC. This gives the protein CASGQNIYEQYF.

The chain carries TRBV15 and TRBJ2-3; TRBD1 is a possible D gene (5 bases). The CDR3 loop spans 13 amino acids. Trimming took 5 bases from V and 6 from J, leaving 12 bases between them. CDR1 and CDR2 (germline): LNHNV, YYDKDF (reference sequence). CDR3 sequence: CATSDRYLDTQYF. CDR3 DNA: TGTGCCACCAGCGACAGATATCTGGATACGCAGTATTTT. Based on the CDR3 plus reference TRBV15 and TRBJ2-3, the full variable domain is DAMVIQNPRYQVTQFGKPVTLSCSQTLNHNVMYWYQQKSSQAPKLLFHYYDKDFNNEADTPDNFQSRRPNTSFCFLDIRSPGLGDTAMYLCATSDRYLDTQYFGPGTRLTVL.

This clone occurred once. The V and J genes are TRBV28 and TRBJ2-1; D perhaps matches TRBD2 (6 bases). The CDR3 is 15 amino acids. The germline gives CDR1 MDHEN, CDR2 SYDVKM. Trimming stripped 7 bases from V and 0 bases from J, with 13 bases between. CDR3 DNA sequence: TGTGCCAGCACCATTGGAGCGGGCTCCTACAATGAGCAGTTCTTC. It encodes CASTIGAGSYNEQFF.

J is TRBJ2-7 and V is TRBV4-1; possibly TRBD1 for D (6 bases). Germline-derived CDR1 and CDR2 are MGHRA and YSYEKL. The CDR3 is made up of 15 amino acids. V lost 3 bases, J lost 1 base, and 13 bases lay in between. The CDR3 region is CASSHQEDSSYEQYF. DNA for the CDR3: TGCGCCAGCAGCCACCAGGAGGACAGTTCCTACGAGCAGTACTTC.

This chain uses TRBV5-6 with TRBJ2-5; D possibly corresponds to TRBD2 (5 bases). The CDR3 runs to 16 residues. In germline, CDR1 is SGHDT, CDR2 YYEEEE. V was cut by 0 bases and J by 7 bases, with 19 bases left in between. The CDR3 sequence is CASSLGATPSGGTQYF. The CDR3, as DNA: TGTGCCAGCAGCTTGGGAGCTACTCCCTCCGGAGGGACCCAGTACTTC.

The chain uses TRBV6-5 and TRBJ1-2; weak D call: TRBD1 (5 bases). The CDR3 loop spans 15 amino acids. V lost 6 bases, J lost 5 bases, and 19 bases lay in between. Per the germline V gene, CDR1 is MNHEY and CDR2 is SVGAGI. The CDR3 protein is CASRPQAPRVYGYTF. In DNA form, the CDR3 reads TGTGCCAGCAGGCCACAGGCCCCGAGGGTATATGGCTACACCTTC.

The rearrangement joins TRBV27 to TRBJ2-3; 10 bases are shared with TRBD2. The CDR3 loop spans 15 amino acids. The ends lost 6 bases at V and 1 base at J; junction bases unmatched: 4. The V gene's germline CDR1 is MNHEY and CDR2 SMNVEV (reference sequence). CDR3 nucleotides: TGTGCCAGCAGCGCCGGGACTAGCGGCACAGATACGCAGTATTTT. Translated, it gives CASSAGTSGTDTQYF.

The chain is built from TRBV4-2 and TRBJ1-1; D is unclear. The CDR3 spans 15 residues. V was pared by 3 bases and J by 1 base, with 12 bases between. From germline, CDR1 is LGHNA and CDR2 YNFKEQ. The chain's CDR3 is CASSQPNDGNTEAFF. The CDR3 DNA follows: TGTGCCAGCAGCCAGCCCAACGACGGGAACACTGAAGCTTTCTTT.

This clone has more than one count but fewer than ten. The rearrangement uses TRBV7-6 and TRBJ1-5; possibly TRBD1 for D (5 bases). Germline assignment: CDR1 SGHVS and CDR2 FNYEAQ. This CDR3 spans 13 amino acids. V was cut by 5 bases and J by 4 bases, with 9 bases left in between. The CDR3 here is CASSGGGNQPQHF. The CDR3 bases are TGTGCCAGCAGCGGGGGGGGGAATCAGCCCCAGCATTTT.

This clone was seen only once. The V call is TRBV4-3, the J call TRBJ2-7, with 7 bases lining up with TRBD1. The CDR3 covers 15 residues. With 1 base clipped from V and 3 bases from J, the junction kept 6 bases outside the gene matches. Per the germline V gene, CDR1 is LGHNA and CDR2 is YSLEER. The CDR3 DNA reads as TGCGCCAGCAGCCAAGGACAGGGAACTGACTACGAGCAGTACTTC. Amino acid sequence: CASSQGQGTDYEQYF.

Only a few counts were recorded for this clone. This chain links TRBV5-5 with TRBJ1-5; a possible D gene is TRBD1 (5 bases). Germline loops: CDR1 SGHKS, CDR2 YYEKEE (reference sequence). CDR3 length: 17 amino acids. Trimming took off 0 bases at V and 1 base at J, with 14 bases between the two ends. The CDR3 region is CASSLAGRLGSNQPQHF. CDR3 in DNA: TGTGCCAGCAGCTTGGCAGGGCGCTTGGGGAGCAATCAGCCCCAGCATTTT.

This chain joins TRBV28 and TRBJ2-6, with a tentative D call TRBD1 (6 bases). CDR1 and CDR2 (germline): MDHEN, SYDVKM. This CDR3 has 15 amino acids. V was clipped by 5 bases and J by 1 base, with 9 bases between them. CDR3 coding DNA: TGTGCCAGCAGTCTACAGGGTTCTGGGGCCAACGTCCTGACTTTC. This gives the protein CASSLQGSGANVLTF. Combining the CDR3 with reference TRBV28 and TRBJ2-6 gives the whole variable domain DVKVTQSSRYLVKRTGEKVFLECVQDMDHENMFWYRQDPGLGLRLIYFSYDVKMKEKGDIPEGYSVSREKKERFSLILESASTNQTSMYLCASSLQGSGANVLTFGAGSRLTVL.

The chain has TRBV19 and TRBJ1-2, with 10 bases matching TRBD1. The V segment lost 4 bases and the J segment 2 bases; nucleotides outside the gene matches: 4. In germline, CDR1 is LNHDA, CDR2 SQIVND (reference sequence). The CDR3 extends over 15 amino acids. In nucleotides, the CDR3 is TGTGCCAGTAGTACCTCGGGACAGGGGAACTATGGCTACACCTTC. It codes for CASSTSGQGNYGYTF.

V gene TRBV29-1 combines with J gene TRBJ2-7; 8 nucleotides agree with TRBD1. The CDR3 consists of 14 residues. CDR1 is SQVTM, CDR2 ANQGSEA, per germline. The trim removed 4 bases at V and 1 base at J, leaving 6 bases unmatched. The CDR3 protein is CSVATGVDSYEQYF. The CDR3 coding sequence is TGCAGCGTTGCGACAGGGGTCGATTCCTACGAGCAGTACTTC.

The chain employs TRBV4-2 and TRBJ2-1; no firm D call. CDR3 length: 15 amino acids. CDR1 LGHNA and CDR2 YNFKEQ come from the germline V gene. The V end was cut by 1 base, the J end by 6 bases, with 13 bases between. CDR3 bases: TGTGCCAGCAGCCAAGTGGACCCGCTCCTCAATGAGCAGTTCTTC. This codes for CASSQVDPLLNEQFF.